This T cell receptor beta chain comes out of a study of stem cell transplantation in POMP-related autoinflammatory disease. Study-wide background: Impaired MHC class I-dependent CD8+ differentiation was hypothesized from defective thymoproteasomes. Before transplant, CD4+ T cells skewed naive and CD8+ proportions were low. Study conclusions and caveats: Unique TRB V-J gene pairings were limited in number in patients with PRAID. PRAID patients trended toward lower TRB diversity and higher clonality in all analyzed T-cell subsets.

PRAID combined immunodeficiency and autoinflammation. TCRdb's copy holds only in-frame clones and misses some; the assay was immunoSEQ multiplex PCR. The sample consists of 9,500 to 14,000 clones, about 87% of them appearing once. The table lists this clone with a count of one. Antigen unknown. The germline CDR1 and CDR2 sequences are PRHDT and FYEKMQ (reference sequence). Trimming stripped 4 bases from V and 4 bases from J, with 11 bases between. The CDR3 contains 14 residues. The chain uses TRBV13 and TRBJ2-1; no definite D call. The sequence derives from a human donor with POMP-related autoinflammation and immune dysregulation (PRAID). The sequencing here drew on CD8+ T cells from PBMCs, taken before stem cell transplantation. The CDR3 is CASSSLTQYNEQFF. DNA of the CDR3: TGTGCCAGCAGCTCCTTGACCCAATACAATGAGCAGTTCTTC.